These 22 T cell receptor beta chains came from one sample sequenced in a study of monozygotic twins with inflammatory bowel disease. TCRdb reprocessed the 5' RACE reads, keeping one entry per CDR3 protein, no DNA. The table lists fewer than 200,000 distinct CDR3 sequences. The sequenced sample consisted of blood. These receptors originate from a human donor with ulcerative colitis or Crohn's disease, or a healthy co-twin of an affected twin (not recorded which).

The chain joins TRBV20-1 to TRBJ2-2; TCRdb gives TRBD2 as the D gene, but with no DNA this cannot be confirmed. This CDR3 is 16 amino acids long. Germline lookup yields CDR1 DFQATT and CDR2 SNEGSKA (reference sequence). The CDR3 loop reads CSARDLGLLNTGELFF.

The J gene is TRBJ2-1, the V gene TRBV11-1; TCRdb returns TRBD2, unconfirmable since there is no DNA. The CDR3 runs to 19 residues. Germline V gene sequence: CDR1 SGHAT, CDR2 FQDESV (reference sequence). The CDR3 protein is CASSFLLAGGPVFHNEQFF.

The rearrangement joins TRBV10-3 to TRBJ1-5; TCRdb's D call, TRBD1, is unchecked because there is no DNA. Germline V gene lookup returns CDR1 ENHRY and CDR2 SYGVKD. The length of the CDR3 is 17 residues. This CDR3 is CAIRKQGAAHSNQPQHF.

The chain combines TRBV28 with TRBJ2-7; without DNA, the TCRdb call of TRBD1 cannot be checked. The CDR3 contains 14 residues. In germline, CDR1 is MDHEN, CDR2 SYDVKM. The CDR3 loop reads CASSLFGGDNEQYF.

This chain uses TRBV12-3 or TRBV12-4 with TRBJ1-6. The CDR3 extends over 13 amino acids. CDR3 protein: CASSPPDGLQLHF.

CDR3 residues: CATETPSGVNSWYF. This chain joins TRBV7-2 and TRBJ2-7; TCRdb lists TRBD2, though no DNA is available to test this call. The CDR3 has 14 residues. CDR1 and CDR2 (germline): SGHTA, FQGNSA.

The chain employs TRBV3-1 and TRBJ1-5; TCRdb lists TRBD1, though no DNA is available to test this call. Germline V gene sequence: CDR1 LGHDT, CDR2 YNNKEL (reference sequence). This CDR3 spans 17 amino acids. CDR3 sequence: CASSQDRLSGEHQPQHF.

The chain joins TRBV7-9 to TRBJ1-2; lacking DNA, the TRBD1 call made by TCRdb goes unchecked. Germline V gene sequence: CDR1 SEHNR, CDR2 FQNEAQ (reference sequence). This CDR3 spans 16 amino acids. The CDR3 is CASSSPNGQGDYSYTF.

The chain recombines TRBV7-2 with TRBJ2-7; TCRdb returns TRBD1, unconfirmable since there is no DNA. Germline V gene sequence: CDR1 SGHTA, CDR2 FQGNSA. This CDR3 comprises 15 residues. CDR3 region: CASSYSGTGYYEQYF.

V gene TRBV24-1 combines with J gene TRBJ2-5; the D call from TCRdb, TRBD2, cannot be confirmed without DNA. Germline V lookup: CDR1 KGHDR, CDR2 SFDVKD. The CDR3 is made up of 16 amino acids. The CDR3 sequence: CATSDWASGSQETQYF.

The J gene is TRBJ2-1, the V gene TRBV18; as DNA is missing, the TRBD1 call by TCRdb cannot be tested. The CDR3 extends over 14 amino acids. Germline V CDR1 and CDR2: KGHSH, LQKENI. This CDR3 is CASSPRQGAGEQFF.

V and J are TRBV7-2 and TRBJ2-2. The length of the CDR3 is 16 residues. Germline assignment: CDR1 SGHTA and CDR2 FQGNSA. Here the CDR3 reads CASSLGGLEVTGELFF.

This chain links TRBV10-3 with TRBJ1-6; lacking DNA, the TRBD1 call made by TCRdb goes unchecked. CDR3 length: 15 amino acids. CDR1 and CDR2 from the germline V gene are ENHRY and SYGVKD. The CDR3 sequence is CAISERGPETTPLHF.

The chain recombines TRBV10-3 with TRBJ2-5; TCRdb's assignment of TRBD1 cannot be checked, as there is no DNA. Germline values: CDR1 ENHRY, CDR2 SYGVKD. The CDR3 extends over 15 amino acids. This chain's CDR3 is CAIRARETSEETQYF.

V is TRBV18 and J is TRBJ2-5; TCRdb proposes TRBD2, but this gene call is untestable without DNA. The length of the CDR3 is 16 residues. CDR1 KGHSH and CDR2 LQKENI come from the germline V gene. The CDR3 sequence: CASSFRTSGSGETQYF.

The chain carries TRBV3-1 and TRBJ2-5. The CDR3 is 12 amino acids. Looked up from germline, CDR1 is LGHDT and CDR2 is YNNKEL (reference sequence). This CDR3 is CASSQDQETQYF.

This chain links TRBV7-9 with TRBJ1-1. This CDR3 region has 12 residues. Looked up from germline, CDR1 is SEHNR and CDR2 is FQNEAQ (reference sequence). The CDR3 region is CASSQDATEAFF.

The rearrangement links TRBV11-2 to TRBJ2-3; TCRdb's D gene call, TRBD2, goes unchecked for lack of DNA. The CDR3 contains 20 residues. Germline CDR1 reads SGHAT; CDR2 reads FQNNGV. The CDR3 loop is CASSPGRLAGNGACTDTQYF.

The V and J genes are TRBV9 and TRBJ2-4; without DNA, the TCRdb call of TRBD1 cannot be checked. This CDR3 comprises 16 residues. Per the germline V gene, CDR1 is SGDLS and CDR2 is YYNGEE. The chain's CDR3 is CASSVGFDRVGDIQYF. The variable domain in full, completed from reference TRBV9 and TRBJ2-4, reads DSGVTQTPKHLITATGQRVTLRCSPRSGDLSVYWYQQSLDQGLQFLIQYYNGEERAKGNILERFSAQQFPDLHSELNLSSLELGDSALYFCASSVGFDRVGDIQYFGAGTRLSVL.

This CDR3 reads CASRHPSPNTEAFF. The gene calls are TRBV7-8 and TRBJ1-1. The CDR3 runs 14 residues. Germline lookup yields CDR1 SGHVS and CDR2 FQNEAQ.

This chain uses TRBV28 with TRBJ2-3; TCRdb's D call, TRBD2, is unchecked because there is no DNA. This CDR3 spans 15 amino acids. The germline gives CDR1 MDHEN, CDR2 SYDVKM. The CDR3 sequence: CASRELAGLTDTQYF.

This CDR3 reads CASSSSGTDRTDTQYF. The chain carries TRBV5-1 and TRBJ2-3; the TCRdb D gene call, TRBD1, has no DNA to confirm it. This CDR3 region has 16 residues. The germline V gene has CDR1 SGHRS and CDR2 YFSETQ.